Shown below are 6 T cell receptor beta chains from a single sample sequenced in a study of cytomegalovirus exposure and HLA in healthy donors (dated by TCRdb to about 2017). The library was prepared using the immunoSEQ multiplex PCR assay. For the multiplex PCR, a mixture combining 60 forward primers for TCR Vbeta segments and 13 reverse primers for TCR Jbeta segments was used. The immuneACCESS repertoire file appears here via TCRdb, limited to in-frame rearrangements. These files lack a portion of the clones; in checked studies, under half of the deficit traces to unresolved V genes, and the cause of the others is not known. This sample holds about 120,000 clones; around 73% were observed only once. The ten largest clones take up approximately 11% of the sample. Specimen: PBMCs. These receptors were collected from a man aged 25 to 40 in good health and CMV-seropositive.

The V and J genes are TRBV19 and TRBJ2-2; possible D gene TRBD1, 5 bases. V was cut by 5 bases and J by 5 bases, with 12 bases left in between. CDR1 is LNHDA, CDR2 SQIVND, per germline (reference sequence). This CDR3 is built from 14 residues. In DNA, the CDR3 is TGTGCCAGTAGTCCCCGGGCAGGGACCGGGGAGCTGTTTTTT. This sequence encodes CASSPRAGTGELFF.

This chain joins TRBV7-2 and TRBJ2-7; D remains unclear. The V gene lost 2 bases and the J gene lost 5 bases, with 10 bases spanning the gap. The CDR3 is 13 amino acids. Germline lookup yields CDR1 SGHTA and CDR2 FQGNSA. CDR3 sequence: CASSLSPMNEQYF. The DNA for the CDR3 is TGTGCCAGCAGCTTATCACCTATGAACGAGCAGTACTTC.

This chain connects TRBV27 to TRBJ2-7; D is undetermined. The germline V and J ends were trimmed by 4 bases and 2 bases, with 15 bases remaining between them. CDR1 and CDR2 (germline): MNHEY, SMNVEV (reference sequence). CDR3 length: 15 residues. DNA for the CDR3: TGTGCCAGCAGTTCCTCCACCATAGCTCCCTACGAGCAGTACTTC. It is translated as CASSSSTIAPYEQYF.

V and J are TRBV7-2 and TRBJ2-2; a possible D gene is TRBD2 (5 bases). The length of the CDR3 is 15 residues. Germline V lookup: CDR1 SGHTA, CDR2 FQGNSA. V was pared by 1 base and J by 8 bases, with 14 bases between. The CDR3 bases are TGTGCCAGCAGCTTAGGGCGGGCCGGTGCGGGGGAGCTGTTTTTT. It yields the protein CASSLGRAGAGELFF.

The chain combines TRBV6-5 with TRBJ2-1, with D perhaps TRBD2 (6 bases). V was pared by 4 bases and J by 14 bases, with 15 bases between. CDR1 and CDR2 from the germline V gene are MNHEY and SVGAGI. The CDR3 has 12 residues. The CDR3 bases are TGTGCCAGCAGTTCGGGCCTAGCGAAAAAGTTCTTC. Amino acid sequence: CASSSGLAKKFF.

This clone was picked up a small number of times. The J gene is TRBJ2-7, the V gene TRBV7-9; D possibly corresponds to TRBD2 (7 bases). The CDR3 totals 14 residues. Between the trimmed V and J ends, which lost 1 base and 5 bases, there was a span of 12 bases. From germline, CDR1 is SEHNR and CDR2 FQNEAQ (reference sequence). In nucleotides, the CDR3 is TGTGCCAGCAGCTTAGACGGGGGGCGCGACGAGCAGTACTTC. This sequence encodes CASSLDGGRDEQYF.